A single sample is the source of the 25 T cell receptor beta chains below, sequenced in a study of T cells after yellow fever vaccination. TCRdb re-derived calls from the 5' RACE reads in MiXCR, one entry per CDR3 protein. The data contain under 600,000 distinct CDR3 sequences, just over 20% of them singletons. Sample: PBMCs, taken approximately 22 days after the first yellow fever vaccination. The receptors here all came from a young man who received the YFV17D yellow fever vaccine.

This clonotype was recorded a few times. CDR3 DNA sequence: TGTGCCAGCAGCTTGGTTGGGCAGGGGGTCCATAATTCACCCCTCCACTTT. Protein sequence: CASSLVGQGVHNSPLHF. V and J are TRBV5-5 and TRBJ1-6, with 7 nucleotides matching TRBD1. This CDR3 has 17 amino acids. Germline values: CDR1 SGHKS, CDR2 YYEKEE (reference sequence). J was trimmed by 5 bases and V by 0 bases; bases with no gene match: 8.

V and J are TRBV12-5 and TRBJ2-2; TRBD1 might be the D (6 bases). The CDR3 sequence is 16 residues long. V was shortened by 0 bases and J by 6 bases, with 14 bases between the two germline ends. Germline-derived CDR1 and CDR2 are LGHNT and FRNRAP. CDR3: CASGLVLRQVPGELFF. CDR3 bases: TGTGCTAGTGGTTTGGTACTAAGACAGGTCCCCGGGGAGCTGTTTTTT.

This clonotype was found a few times. The chain is built from TRBV10-2 and TRBJ1-1; 7 bases agree with TRBD1. J gave up 1 base and V 5 bases, and 4 bases lay outside the gene matches. This CDR3 spans 14 amino acids. CDR1 and CDR2 (germline): WSHSY, SAAADI. Written as DNA, the CDR3 is TGCGCCAGCAGTCGGGACAGTTGGAACACTGAAGCTTTCTTT. Its protein product is CASSRDSWNTEAFF.

This clonotype came up many times. The J gene is TRBJ1-2, the V gene TRBV5-1, with D tentatively TRBD1 (5 bases). Per germline, CDR1 SGHRS and CDR2 YFSETQ. The CDR3 runs to 13 residues. Trimming stripped 0 bases from V and 2 bases from J, with 5 bases between. The CDR3 here is CASSLDRNYGYTF. Written as DNA, the CDR3 is TGCGCCAGCAGCTTGGACAGGAACTATGGCTACACCTTC.

The chain uses TRBV7-2 and TRBJ1-2; D uncertain. CDR1 is SGHTA and CDR2 is FQGNSA in the germline V gene. V shed 1 base and J shed 0 bases, with 12 bases lying between them. This CDR3 has 16 residues. For the CDR3, the DNA is TGTGCCAGCAGCTTAGTGGCGGGGAACCCTAACTATGGCTACACCTTC. Its protein product is CASSLVAGNPNYGYTF.

The chain is built from TRBV29-1 and TRBJ2-3; 9 nucleotides align to TRBD2. V lost 4 bases, J lost 8 bases, and 13 bases stayed unmatched. The CDR3 runs 15 residues. Germline V lookup: CDR1 SQVTM, CDR2 ANQGSEA. The CDR3 is CSVVLVAGAQGTQYF. The DNA of the CDR3 is TGCAGCGTTGTCTTGGTAGCGGGGGCGCAAGGTACGCAGTATTTT.

This clonotype has more than one count but fewer than ten. CDR3 in amino acids: CASGDPGSATNEKLFF. Written as DNA, the CDR3 is TGTGCCAGCGGGGACCCGGGAAGCGCAACTAATGAAAAACTGTTTTTT. The rearrangement uses TRBV28 and TRBJ1-4; maybe TRBD1 (5 bases). V lost 8 bases and J lost 0, with 16 bases in between. The CDR3 covers 16 residues. Germline CDR1 is MDHEN and CDR2 is SYDVKM.

The V and J genes are TRBV7-8 and TRBJ2-3; D unclear. Trimming removed 3 bases from V and 2 bases from J, with 15 bases in between. The germline V gene encodes CDR1 SGHVS and CDR2 FQNEAQ. The CDR3 has 16 amino acids. The chain's CDR3 is CASSFPVTYTTDTQYF. The CDR3 nucleotides are TGTGCCAGCAGCTTCCCAGTGACCTACACCACAGATACGCAGTATTTT.

There are a few counts of this clonotype. The chain carries TRBV23-1 and TRBJ2-6; D is unclear. TRBV23-1 is assigned to the ORF class and has an uncertain function. The CDR3 is 16 amino acids. Trimming cost V 3 bases and J 2 bases, with 11 bases left between them. The CDR3: CASSQFSQTGANVLTF. Written as DNA, the CDR3 is TGCGCCAGCAGTCAGTTCAGCCAGACTGGGGCCAACGTCCTGACTTTC.

The rearrangement links TRBV5-5 to TRBJ2-7; D is uncertain. V was pared by 3 bases and J by 4 bases, with 14 bases between. Per germline, CDR1 SGHKS and CDR2 YYEKEE (reference sequence). CDR3 length: 14 amino acids. CDR3 region: CASSSAVAVYEQYF. CDR3 bases: TGTGCCAGCAGCTCGGCCGTGGCAGTTTACGAGCAGTACTTC.

This clonotype was picked up a small number of times. The V and J genes are TRBV5-1 and TRBJ2-5, with 11 bases identical to TRBD1. Germline CDR1 and CDR2: SGHRS and YFSETQ. The CDR3 has 15 amino acids. Trimming at V came to 2 bases and at J to 7 bases, leaving 7 bases not matched to a gene. The CDR3 DNA reads as TGCGCCAGCAGCTTCGGACAGGGGGCCCTTGGGACCCAGTACTTC. This translates into CASSFGQGALGTQYF.

The chain carries TRBV7-3 and TRBJ2-2, with a possible D match to TRBD2 (6 bases). Germline loops: CDR1 SGHTA, CDR2 FQGTGA. The CDR3 runs 14 residues. V was trimmed by 5 bases and J by 3 bases, leaving 10 bases between them. CDR3 nucleotide sequence: TGTGCCAGCAGCCAGGGACTTCACACCGGGGAGCTGTTTTTT. The encoded protein is CASSQGLHTGELFF.

There are a few counts of this clonotype. Germline is not matched at one junction end, which may reflect a read error. The gene calls are TRBV12-3 or TRBV12-4 and TRBJ2-7; 9 bases are a match to TRBD1. The length of the CDR3 is 14 residues. The CDR3 sequence: CASSLGGSPGQGNF. The DNA of the CDR3 is TGTGCCAGCAGTTTGGGTGGCTCTCCCGGACAGGGGAACTTC.

In its sample, this clonotype ranks as medium-sized. This chain connects TRBV15 to TRBJ2-7; D not certain. V lost 6 bases and J 2 bases, leaving 11 bases between the germline ends. The CDR3 spans 13 residues. Germline V gene data show CDR1 as LNHNV and CDR2 as YYDKDF (reference sequence). The CDR3, as DNA: TGTGCCACCAGTCCTGGTACGGCCTACGAGCAGTACTTC. This encodes CATSPGTAYEQYF.

This clonotype has just a few counts. The rearrangement links TRBV29-1 to TRBJ2-3; a weak D match, TRBD2 (7 bases). The V and J ends lost 5 bases and 3 bases respectively, with 18 bases between them. The length of the CDR3 is 15 residues. Germline-derived CDR1 and CDR2 are SQVTM and ANQGSEA. CDR3 protein: CSVPLARGGTDTQYF. Here the CDR3 DNA reads TGCAGCGTTCCCCTAGCGAGGGGGGGGACAGATACGCAGTATTTT.

This clonotype came up a few times. The DNA for the CDR3 is TGTGCCAGCAATCAAGGAGGAGGCAATCAGCCCCAGCATTTT. Its translation is CASNQGGGNQPQHF. The chain couples TRBV7-2 to TRBJ1-5; D is undetermined. V dropped 7 bases and J dropped 2 bases, with 12 bases sitting between them. Germline V gene data show CDR1 as SGHTA and CDR2 as FQGNSA. The CDR3 runs to 14 residues. The variable domain in full, with the rest retrieved from reference TRBV7-2 and TRBJ1-5, is GAGVSQSPSNKVTEKGKDVELRCDPISGHTALYWYRQSLGQGLEFLIYFQGNSAPDKSGLPSDRFSAERTGGSVSTLTIQRTQQEDSAVYLCASNQGGGNQPQHFGDGTRLSIL.

The chain joins TRBV12-3 or TRBV12-4 to TRBJ2-2; D is unresolved. The CDR3 has 14 amino acids. Trimming cost V 8 bases and J 4 bases, with 14 bases left between them. The CDR3 sequence: CASCGEVSTGELFF. The CDR3 bases are TGTGCCAGCTGCGGCGAGGTTAGCACCGGGGAGCTGTTTTTT.

There are a few counts of this clonotype. The chain is built from TRBV24-1 and TRBJ2-1; D uncertain. Trimming stripped 3 bases from V and 6 bases from J, with 14 bases between. The germline gives CDR1 KGHDR, CDR2 SFDVKD. The CDR3 runs 15 residues. CDR3 bases: TGTGCCACCAGTGATCCCCGGAGCCCATCCAATGAGCAGTTCTTC. The encoded protein is CATSDPRSPSNEQFF.

This chain joins TRBV19 and TRBJ2-7; perhaps TRBD1 as D (6 bases). Germline V gene lookup returns CDR1 LNHDA and CDR2 SQIVND (reference sequence). Trimming cost V 6 bases and J 2 bases, with 11 bases left between them. This CDR3 contains 13 residues. The CDR3, as DNA: TGTGCCAGTAGAGGGGGACAAACCTACGAGCAGTACTTC. Amino acid sequence: CASRGGQTYEQYF.

The sample holds a few counts of this clonotype. The rearrangement joins TRBV4-3 to TRBJ2-3; 7 bases match TRBD2. The germline V gene encodes CDR1 LGHNA and CDR2 YSLEER. J lost 7 bases, V lost 0 bases, and 16 bases had no gene match. There are 18 residues in the CDR3. CDR3 loop: CASSQETSPGLRSNTQYF. Written as DNA, the CDR3 is TGCGCCAGCAGCCAAGAGACCTCCCCGGGACTACGCTCCAATACGCAGTATTTT.

The chain has TRBV28 and TRBJ2-3; D gene uncertain. The germline V gene has CDR1 MDHEN and CDR2 SYDVKM. The CDR3 is made up of 16 amino acids. The V end was cut by 4 bases, the J end by 0 bases, with 14 bases between. DNA for the CDR3: TGTGCCAGCAGTTCCCAAGTGACGGAGAGCACAGATACGCAGTATTTT. Amino acid sequence: CASSSQVTESTDTQYF. Full variable domain (rest looked up from reference TRBV28 and TRBJ2-3): DVKVTQSSRYLVKRTGEKVFLECVQDMDHENMFWYRQDPGLGLRLIYFSYDVKMKEKGDIPEGYSVSREKKERFSLILESASTNQTSMYLCASSSQVTESTDTQYFGPGTRLTVL.

The genes are TRBV10-2 and TRBJ1-2; tentative D call: TRBD1 (5 bases). The ends were cut back, 0 bases at V and 4 bases at J, with 9 bases in the middle. CDR3 length: 14 residues. Germline-derived CDR1 and CDR2 are WSHSY and SAAADI. The CDR3 DNA reads TGCGCCAGCAGTGAGTCCCGGGACGTCTATGGCTACACCTTC. This translates into CASSESRDVYGYTF.

V gene TRBV7-9 combines with J gene TRBJ1-1; no firm D call. This CDR3 region has 15 residues. CDR1 and CDR2 (germline): SEHNR, FQNEAQ (reference sequence). V dropped 5 bases and J dropped 1 base, with 14 bases sitting between them. CDR3 protein: CASSPDRSPNTEAFF. CDR3 DNA: TGTGCCAGCAGCCCGGACCGTTCCCCGAACACTGAAGCTTTCTTT.

This clonotype was recorded a few times. This chain connects TRBV5-1 to TRBJ1-2; 7 bases line up with TRBD1. V lost 0 bases to trimming and J lost 0 bases; unmatched junction nucleotides: 5. Germline-derived CDR1 and CDR2 are SGHRS and YFSETQ. The CDR3 covers 16 residues. CDR3 in amino acids: CASSLEGQPTNYGYTF. CDR3 in DNA: TGCGCCAGCAGCTTGGAGGGACAGCCTACTAACTATGGCTACACCTTC.

The chain combines TRBV5-1 with TRBJ2-3; 11 bases line up with TRBD2. Germline V CDR1 and CDR2: SGHRS, YFSETQ. The V gene end was trimmed by 1 base and the J gene end by 3 bases; junction bases not matched to a gene: 7. The CDR3 contains 17 residues. CDR3 bases: TGCGCCAGCAGCTTGTTCCTAGCGGGGGGCCAGACAGATACGCAGTATTTT. It encodes CASSLFLAGGQTDTQYF.